The present TCR beta chain was sequenced within a study of shared clonotypes between healthy human individuals. Across the study: Per donor, CD8 memory used one plate, CD8 naive used two, CD4 memory used three and CD4 naive used three.

Here immunoSEQ multiplex PCR was the method, and the copy in TCRdb shows in-frame clones only, minus some. This table has under 1,100,000 clones, roughly 80% appearing once. The sequence was obtained from a man aged 18 to 29 in good health. Sequenced sample: memory CD4+ T cells sorted from blood. Indicated subset: CD45RA-negative fraction.

The CDR3, as DNA: TGTGCCAGCAGCTTAGCGGGTTTCGAGACCCAGTACTTC. Translated, it gives CASSLAGFETQYF. V is TRBV7-8 and J is TRBJ2-5, with unresolved D. This CDR3 region has 13 residues. Germline assignment: CDR1 SGHVS and CDR2 FQNEAQ. V was trimmed by 0 bases and J by 5 bases, leaving 7 bases between them. Variable domain in full (rest from reference TRBV7-8 and TRBJ2-5): GAGVSQSPRYKVAKRGQDVALRCDPISGHVSLFWYQQALGQGPEFLTYFQNEAQLDKSGLPSDRFFAERPEGSVSTLKIQRTQQEDSAVYLCASSLAGFETQYFGPGTRLLVL.